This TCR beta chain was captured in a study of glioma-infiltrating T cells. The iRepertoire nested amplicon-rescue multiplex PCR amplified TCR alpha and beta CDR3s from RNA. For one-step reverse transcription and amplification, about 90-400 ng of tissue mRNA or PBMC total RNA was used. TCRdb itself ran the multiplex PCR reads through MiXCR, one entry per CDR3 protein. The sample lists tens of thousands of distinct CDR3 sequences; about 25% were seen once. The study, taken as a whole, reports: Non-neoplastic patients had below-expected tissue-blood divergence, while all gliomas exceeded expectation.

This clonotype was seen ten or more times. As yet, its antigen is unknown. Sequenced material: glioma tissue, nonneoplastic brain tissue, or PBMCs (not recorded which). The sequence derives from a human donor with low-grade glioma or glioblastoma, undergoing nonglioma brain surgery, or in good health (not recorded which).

CDR3 protein: CASSLGSGGASDTQYF. Here the CDR3 DNA reads TGTGCCAGCAGCTTAGGAAGCGGGGGGGCTTCTGATACGCAGTATTTT. The gene calls are TRBV7-6 and TRBJ2-3; TRBD2 aligns across 10 bases. Germline CDR1 is SGHVS and CDR2 is FNYEAQ. V dropped 1 base and J dropped 6; count of bases not matched to a gene: 7. The length of the CDR3 is 16 residues.